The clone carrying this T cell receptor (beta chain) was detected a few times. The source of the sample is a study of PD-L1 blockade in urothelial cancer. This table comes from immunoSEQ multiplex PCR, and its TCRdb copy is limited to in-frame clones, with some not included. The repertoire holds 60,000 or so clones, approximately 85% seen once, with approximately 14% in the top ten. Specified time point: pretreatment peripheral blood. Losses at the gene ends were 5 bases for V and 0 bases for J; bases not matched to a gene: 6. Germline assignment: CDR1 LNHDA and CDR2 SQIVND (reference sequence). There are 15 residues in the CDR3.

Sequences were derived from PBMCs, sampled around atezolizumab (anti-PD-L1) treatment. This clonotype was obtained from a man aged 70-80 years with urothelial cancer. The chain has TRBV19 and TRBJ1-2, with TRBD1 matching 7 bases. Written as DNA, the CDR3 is TGTGCCAGTAGTTTAACAGGGGCGACTAACTATGGCTACACCTTC. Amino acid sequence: CASSLTGATNYGYTF.